This T cell receptor (beta chain) comes out of a study of blood T cells in healthy people across ages. Study outcomes and limitations: Long-lived donors exceeded aged donors in naive CD4+ cells and diversity. TCR beta diversity, measured per million T cells, fell in a roughly linear way with age.

The CDR3 sequence is 14 residues long. Germline CDR1 reads DFQATT; CDR2 reads SNEGSKA (reference sequence). J lost 4 bases, V lost 4 bases, and 6 bases had no gene match. Worth noting for this clonotype: Its antigen is unknown.

The authors ran a second PCR of about 6 to 11 cycles using a sample-barcoded 5' primer and a J-beta primer mix. TCRdb itself ran the 5' RACE reads through MiXCR, one entry per CDR3 protein. This table holds roughly 860,000 distinct CDR3 sequences, approximately 65% found once. Healthy Caucasian individuals from Russia aged about 6 to 100 were enrolled as donors. The origin of this receptor is a man under 40 in good health. The sequenced sample consisted of blood. The rearrangement joins TRBV20-1 to TRBJ1-5, with TRBD1 matching over 8 bases. The CDR3 spells CSATGGGLNQPQHF. The CDR3 bases are TGCAGTGCTACAGGGGGCGGATTGAATCAGCCCCAGCATTTT.